What follows are 31 T cell receptor beta chains derived from one specimen sequenced in a study of T cells in Graves' hyperthyroidism and ophthalmopathy. The source material, RNA transcripts, was used to amplify TCR beta CDR3 regions. HTBI primers were employed in a first-round RT-PCR of the TCR CDR3. Each CDR3 protein gets one entry after TCRdb re-called the multiplex PCR reads with MiXCR. Here the sample spans 300,000 to 400,000 distinct CDR3 sequences, less than 15% being singletons. The sequenced sample consisted of blood. The receptors come from a woman aged 18 to 35 with Graves' hyperthyroidism.

This clonotype was counted many times. The J gene is TRBJ2-1, the V gene TRBV7-2; TRBD2 is a possible D gene (6 bases). Germline V gene lookup returns CDR1 SGHTA and CDR2 FQGNSA. This CDR3 is built from 14 residues. Trimming shortened V by 3 bases and J by 7 bases, and 13 bases separated the two germline ends. The CDR3 bases are TGTGCCAGCAGCTTCCAGGGACTGGGGAATGAGCAGTTCTTC. Its protein is CASSFQGLGNEQFF.

This clonotype appeared many times. J is TRBJ2-1 and V is TRBV6-2 or TRBV6-3; D is possibly TRBD1 (6 bases). CDR3 length: 13 amino acids. Trimming cost V 3 bases and J 7 bases, with 10 bases left between them. In germline, CDR1 is MNHEY, CDR2 SVGEGT. The chain's CDR3 is CASSYQGSNEQFF. In DNA, the CDR3 is TGTGCCAGCAGTTATCAGGGGTCGAATGAGCAGTTCTTC.

The rearrangement uses TRBV5-1 and TRBJ2-1; perhaps D is TRBD1 or TRBD2 (5 bases each). This CDR3 spans 16 amino acids. Germline V gives CDR1 SGHRS, CDR2 YFSETQ. V lost 4 bases, J lost 5 bases, and 19 bases lay in between. The CDR3 nucleotides read TGCGCCAGCAGCCCGGGGTTTTTATGGGGCAACAATGAGCAGTTCTTC. Residues: CASSPGFLWGNNEQFF. Looking up the rest from reference TRBV5-1 and TRBJ2-1 gives the full variable domain: KAGVTQTPRYLIKTRGQQVTLSCSPISGHRSVSWYQQTPGQGLQFLFEYFSETQRNKGNFPGRFSGRQFSNSRSEMNVSTLELGDSALYLCASSPGFLWGNNEQFFGPGTRLTVL.

This clonotype has a count of ten or more. This sequence joins TRBV7-2 and TRBJ2-7; tentatively, D is TRBD1 (5 bases). The length of the CDR3 is 13 residues. V lost 5 bases to trimming and J lost 3 bases, with 11 bases between them. Germline V CDR1 and CDR2: SGHTA, FQGNSA. The CDR3 DNA reads TGTGCCAGCAGCCTTGACAGAGTCTACGAGCAGTACTTC. Its protein product is CASSLDRVYEQYF.

This clonotype occurred many times. The chain couples TRBV3-1 to TRBJ1-2; D gene ambiguous. The CDR3 length is 13 residues. Per germline, CDR1 LGHDT and CDR2 YNNKEL (reference sequence). V lost 4 bases and J 3 bases, leaving 9 bases between the germline ends. The CDR3 loop is CASSLRTYYGYTF. The CDR3 DNA follows: TGTGCCAGCAGCCTCCGGACTTACTATGGCTACACCTTC.

The rearrangement links TRBV7-3 to TRBJ2-7; tentative D call: TRBD2 (7 bases). Germline assignment: CDR1 SGHTA and CDR2 FQGTGA. This CDR3 contains 15 residues. Trimming shortened V by 4 bases and J by 1 base, and 14 bases separated the two germline ends. CDR3 DNA: TGTGCCAGCAGCTGGACTAGGGGGACTTCCTACGAGCAGTACTTC. Encoded protein: CASSWTRGTSYEQYF.

This clonotype was counted many times. J is TRBJ2-7 and V is TRBV6-1; 10 nucleotides agree with TRBD2. The CDR3 loop spans 14 amino acids. Trimming cost V 6 bases and J 10 bases; bases outside gene matches: 12. Germline assignment: CDR1 MNHNS and CDR2 SASEGT. The CDR3 spells CASSPSGRALDQYF. In DNA, the CDR3 is TGTGCCAGCAGCCCCAGCGGGAGGGCCCTCGACCAGTACTTC.

This clonotype came up many times. The rearrangement uses TRBV3-1 and TRBJ1-3, with D uncertain. This CDR3 has 14 amino acids. The germline V and J ends were trimmed by 1 base and 1 base, with 5 bases remaining between them. Germline V gene data show CDR1 as LGHDT and CDR2 as YNNKEL (reference sequence). The CDR3 sequence: CASSQVLSGNTIYF. Here the CDR3 DNA reads TGTGCCAGCAGCCAAGTTCTTTCTGGAAACACCATATATTTT.

This clonotype was seen many times. The J gene is TRBJ1-2, the V gene TRBV2, with 10 positions matching TRBD1. Germline CDR1 SNHLY, CDR2 FYNNEI. V dropped 4 bases and J dropped 4; count of bases not matched to a gene: 3. The length of the CDR3 is 14 residues. The CDR3 sequence: CASSGQGAIYGYTF. The CDR3 DNA reads TGTGCCAGCAGTGGACAGGGGGCCATCTATGGCTACACCTTC.

Turning to this clonotype: A much larger clone sits a single nucleotide away, making a read error possible. This chain links TRBV5-1 with TRBJ1-4; D uncertain. The CDR3 has 14 residues. Germline CDR1 reads SGHRS; CDR2 reads YFSETQ. In DNA, the CDR3 is TGCGCCAGCAGCCTTCTATCAACTAGTGAAAAACTGTTTTTT. Its protein product is CASSLLSTSEKLFF.

This clonotype was observed many times. V and J are TRBV30 and TRBJ2-3, with a possible D match to TRBD2 (6 bases). The V gene lost 2 bases and the J gene lost 9 bases, with 15 bases spanning the gap. Germline lookup yields CDR1 GTSNPN and CDR2 SVGIG (reference sequence). The CDR3 sequence is 13 residues long. This chain's CDR3 is CAWSRDSEGTQYF. As DNA, the CDR3 is TGTGCCTGGAGTAGGGACTCCGAAGGGACGCAGTATTTT.

This clonotype was seen many times. The gene calls are TRBV15 and TRBJ1-1; possible D gene TRBD1, 5 bases. CDR3 length: 16 residues. Per the germline V gene, CDR1 is LNHNV and CDR2 is YYDKDF (reference sequence). The V and J ends lost 3 bases and 0 bases respectively, with 14 bases between them. This CDR3 is CATSRTRQMLNTEAFF. CDR3 in DNA: TGTGCCACCAGCAGGACTAGACAGATGCTGAACACTGAAGCTTTCTTT.

The V and J genes are TRBV19 and TRBJ1-1; D not certain. Germline CDR1 is LNHDA and CDR2 is SQIVND (reference sequence). The CDR3 is made up of 12 amino acids. The ends were cut back, 3 bases at V and 3 bases at J, with 5 bases in the middle. CDR3 DNA: TGTGCCAGTAGTATCCACGACACTGAAGCTTTCTTT. As protein: CASSIHDTEAFF.

This clonotype has a count of ten or more. The V and J genes are TRBV6-2 or TRBV6-3 and TRBJ2-7; D ambiguous. Deletions cut 4 bases from V and 3 bases from J, with 13 bases between. Germline CDR1 and CDR2: MNHEY and SVGEGT. This CDR3 has 14 amino acids. CDR3 amino acids: CASSSVTQNYEQYF. The CDR3 nucleotides read TGTGCCAGCAGTTCAGTCACTCAAAACTACGAGCAGTACTTC.

Comment on this clonotype: One end of the junction is discordant with germline, which a read error may explain. The gene calls are TRBV4-1 and TRBJ1-1; 7 bases match TRBD1. Germline V gene lookup returns CDR1 MGHRA and CDR2 YSYEKL. The CDR3 is made up of 15 amino acids. CDR3 sequence reads: CASSQAQGRDTEALF. DNA of the CDR3: TGCGCCAGCAGCCAAGCACAGGGGCGGGACACTGAAGCTCTCTTT.

This clonotype was seen at least ten times. The chain uses TRBV6-1 and TRBJ1-6; the match to TRBD1 covers 9 bases. Per the germline V gene, CDR1 is MNHNS and CDR2 is SASEGT. After removal of 4 bases from V and 7 bases from J, the junction contained 2 bases not matched to a gene. This CDR3 has 14 residues. The CDR3 region is CASSAQGANSPLHF. The CDR3 bases are TGTGCCAGCAGTGCACAGGGGGCGAATTCACCCCTCCACTTT.

This clonotype was seen repeatedly, ten times or more. The rearrangement joins TRBV12-3 or TRBV12-4 to TRBJ1-4; D may be TRBD1 (5 bases). V was shortened by 5 bases and J by 6 bases, with 16 bases between the two germline ends. This CDR3 spans 15 amino acids. CDR3 sequence reads: CASSRTGRRHEKLFF. CDR3 sequence (DNA): TGTGCCAGCAGTCGTACAGGACGGCGACATGAAAAACTGTTTTTT.

Many counts were recorded for this clonotype. The V gene is TRBV7-9, the J gene TRBJ1-1; a possible D gene is TRBD1 (5 bases). Germline V gene lookup returns CDR1 SEHNR and CDR2 FQNEAQ (reference sequence). This CDR3 has 16 amino acids. Trimming removed 2 bases at V and 4 bases at J, with 17 bases between. The CDR3 DNA follows: TGTGCCAGCAGCTTAACGGGGGGACCGGGGGGCACTGAAGCTTTCTTT. It specifies CASSLTGGPGGTEAFF.

This clonotype has at least ten counts. J is TRBJ2-1 and V is TRBV6-1; D may match TRBD1 or TRBD2 (5 bases each). The ends were cut back, 7 bases at V and 3 bases at J, with 16 bases in the middle. This CDR3 comprises 15 residues. CDR1 is MNHNS and CDR2 is SASEGT in the germline V gene. Here the CDR3 reads CASILGEFGYNEQFF. The CDR3 DNA reads TGTGCCAGCATCTTGGGGGAGTTCGGCTACAATGAGCAGTTCTTC.

This clonotype was recorded many times. V gene TRBV4-3 combines with J gene TRBJ2-3; D unresolved. This CDR3 contains 13 residues. Germline values: CDR1 LGHNA, CDR2 YSLEER. The V end was cut by 1 base, the J end by 6 bases, with 8 bases between. Here the CDR3 reads CASSQAGWDTQYF. CDR3 nucleotides: TGCGCCAGCAGCCAAGCCGGCTGGGATACGCAGTATTTT.

This clonotype was counted at least ten times. The chain combines TRBV30 with TRBJ2-7; maybe TRBD2 (5 bases). Germline V gene sequence: CDR1 GTSNPN, CDR2 SVGIG (reference sequence). The CDR3 has 13 residues. V shed 3 bases and J shed 3 bases, with 12 bases lying between them. The CDR3 is CAWRAPGVYEQYF. CDR3 DNA: TGTGCCTGGAGGGCCCCCGGGGTCTACGAGCAGTACTTC.

This clonotype was detected many times. The J gene is TRBJ2-7, the V gene TRBV11-2, with D maybe TRBD1 (6 bases). The CDR3 sequence is 15 residues long. Germline V gives CDR1 SGHAT, CDR2 FQNNGV. With 4 bases removed from V and 0 bases from J, the gap between germline ends came to 13 bases. The CDR3 region is CASSWAGRGSYEQYF. As DNA, the CDR3 is TGTGCCAGCAGCTGGGCGGGCAGGGGCTCCTACGAGCAGTACTTC.

This clonotype has only a few counts. The V gene is TRBV19, the J gene TRBJ2-7; D tentatively fits TRBD1 or TRBD2 (5 bases each). Trimming left V 0 bases short and J 0 bases short, with 15 bases between. The CDR3 contains 17 residues. Germline V gives CDR1 LNHDA, CDR2 SQIVND (reference sequence). The chain's CDR3 is CASSIDLRGRASYEQYF. The CDR3 nucleotides read TGTGCCAGTAGTATAGATCTTCGGGGCAGGGCCTCCTACGAGCAGTACTTC. Full variable domain (missing parts from reference TRBV19 and TRBJ2-7): DGGITQSPKYLFRKEGQNVTLSCEQNLNHDAMYWYRQDPGQGLRLIYYSQIVNDFQKGDIAEGYSVSREKKESFPLTVTSAQKNPTAFYLCASSIDLRGRASYEQYFGPGTRLTVT.

This clonotype was seen repeatedly, ten times or more. V gene TRBV11-2 combines with J gene TRBJ2-3; D is uncertain. V lost 5 bases, J lost 3 bases, and 12 bases lay in between. Germline-derived CDR1 and CDR2 are SGHAT and FQNNGV. This CDR3 region has 14 residues. The CDR3 protein is CASSRLIRTDTQYF. CDR3 coding DNA: TGTGCCAGCAGCCGACTCATCAGGACAGATACGCAGTATTTT.

This clonotype was observed many times. CDR3 sequence reads: CASSSEGEKLFF. Here the CDR3 DNA reads TGTGCCAGCTCAAGCGAGGGGGAAAAACTGTTTTTT. This rearrangement joins TRBV18 to TRBJ1-4, with D perhaps matching TRBD1 (5 bases). The CDR3 length is 12 residues. Germline loops: CDR1 KGHSH, CDR2 LQKENI. Trimming took 5 bases from V and 8 from J, leaving 9 bases between them.

This clonotype was seen many times. J is TRBJ1-2 and V is TRBV6-1; the match to TRBD1 covers 8 bases. In germline, CDR1 is MNHNS, CDR2 SASEGT. The CDR3 extends over 12 amino acids. J was trimmed by 8 bases and V by 5 bases; bases with no gene match: 4. The CDR3 loop is CASSTTGVGYTF. The CDR3 nucleotides read TGTGCCAGCAGTACGACAGGGGTCGGCTACACCTTC.

The table lists this clonotype with a few counts. This sequence joins TRBV4-2 and TRBJ1-3; D call uncertain. The V and J ends lost 1 base and 2 bases respectively, with 12 bases between them. CDR1 LGHNA and CDR2 YNFKEQ come from the germline V gene. The CDR3 has 16 amino acids. The CDR3 region has the DNA TGTGCCAGCAGCCAAGTTATCGGAACTGCTGGAAACACCATATATTTT. The encoded protein is CASSQVIGTAGNTIYF.

This clonotype was observed at least ten times. The chain combines TRBV12-3 or TRBV12-4 with TRBJ2-5; 11 nucleotides match TRBD2. Unmatched junction bases numbered 8, after V lost 5 bases and J lost 3 bases. CDR3 length equals 16 residues. The CDR3 is CASSAKGTSGKETQYF. CDR3 nucleotide sequence: TGTGCCAGCAGTGCAAAGGGGACTAGCGGCAAAGAGACCCAGTACTTC.

This chain joins TRBV3-1 and TRBJ1-6; D may be TRBD1 (5 bases). With 1 base removed from V and 13 bases from J, the gap between germline ends came to 20 bases. Germline V gives CDR1 LGHDT, CDR2 YNNKEL (reference sequence). This CDR3 spans 16 amino acids. The chain's CDR3 is CASSQGGPGGGPPLHF. The CDR3 DNA sequence: TGTGCCAGCAGCCAAGGGGGCCCCGGCGGCGGTCCGCCCCTCCACTTT.

The chain employs TRBV27 and TRBJ1-1, with D tentatively TRBD1 (6 bases). The germline V gene encodes CDR1 MNHEY and CDR2 SMNVEV (reference sequence). V lost 6 bases, J lost 5 bases, and 16 bases lay in between. This CDR3 is 14 amino acids long. The CDR3 DNA is TGTGCCAGCAGCCCACAGGGCGCCCCTACTGAAGCTTTCTTT. Translated, it gives CASSPQGAPTEAFF.

This clonotype was seen repeatedly, ten times or more. The chain combines TRBV27 with TRBJ2-3; D perhaps matches TRBD2 (5 bases). Looked up from germline, CDR1 is MNHEY and CDR2 is SMNVEV (reference sequence). There are 14 residues in the CDR3. V gave up 4 bases and J gave up 5 bases, with 13 bases separating them. CDR3 nucleotide sequence: TGTGCCAGCAGTTCTGTCTTAGCGAGAGATACGCAGTATTTT. Protein product: CASSSVLARDTQYF.